Reported below is one TCR beta chain. What it binds is unknown. Cells sorted by CD45RO/CCR7/CD25/CD127/CD95/CD27 comprised CD4+ naive, central memory, regulatory and stem cell-like memory cells. The entry originates in a study of beta chain features in type 1 diabetes. The entirety of the isolated RNA underwent reverse transcription, so expressed TCRB transcripts were sequenced. Roughly 3.57 million reads on average were seen across naive, central memory and regulatory T cell samples. This table comes from immunoSEQ multiplex PCR, and its TCRdb copy is limited to in-frame clones, with some not included. The table records some 660,000 clones, around 15% of them present only once. This CDR3 comprises 17 residues. In germline, CDR1 is SGDLS, CDR2 YYNGEE. J gave up 7 bases and V 3 bases, and 11 bases lay outside the gene matches. General study points: Type 1 diabetes patients showed a moderate but significant shortening of TCRB CDR3s in all four CD4+ subsets.

The sequencing input was naive CD4+ T cells from blood. The rearrangement uses TRBV9 and TRBJ2-1; 12 positions match TRBD1. This TCR came from a man between 18 and 35 years old with type 1 diabetes. The CDR3 region has the DNA TGTGCCAGCAGCGCCGGGACCGGGACAGGGGGCGCGAATGAGCAGTTCTTC. Encoded protein: CASSAGTGTGGANEQFF.